These 27 T cell receptor beta chains originate from one sample sequenced in a study of T-cell reconstitution after alpha-beta-depleted transplantation in children. TCRbeta library preparation incorporated unique molecular identifiers. TCRdb redid the calling of the PCR reads with MiXCR, one entry per CDR3 protein. The sample consists of 200,000 to 250,000 distinct CDR3 sequences, approximately 8% of them appearing once. This material consisted of PBMCs, mostly from graft donor cells, taken 180 days after TCRalphabeta/CD19-depleted stem cell transplant. The receptors derive from a male patient between 5 and 17 years old who had a stem cell transplant for acute lymphoblastic leukemia, so the T cells may come from the graft donor.

This clonotype was recorded many times. The V and J genes are TRBV12-3 or TRBV12-4 and TRBJ1-1, with a possible D match to TRBD1 (6 bases). The V and J ends lost 8 bases and 6 bases respectively, with 25 bases between them. The length of the CDR3 is 16 residues. Here the CDR3 DNA reads TGTGCCAGCCGGGCGGGGCAGGGGCAACGGGAAGCTGAAGCTTTCTTT. Translating it yields CASRAGQGQREAEAFF.

In this sample, this clonotype turned up many times. The V and J genes are TRBV6-2 or TRBV6-3 and TRBJ2-5, with 10 positions matching TRBD2. CDR1 is MNHEY, CDR2 SVGEGT, per germline. The CDR3 loop spans 16 amino acids. With 5 bases clipped from V and 5 bases from J, the junction kept 11 bases outside the gene matches. CDR3 region: CASSPPSGGGKETQYF. CDR3 in DNA: TGTGCCAGCAGTCCCCCTAGCGGGGGCGGTAAGGAGACCCAGTACTTC.

This clonotype was detected many times. The CDR3 region is CASSERGPFGNTIYF. In nucleotides, the CDR3 is TGTGCCAGCAGTGAAAGGGGACCTTTTGGAAACACCATATATTTT. The chain recombines TRBV2 with TRBJ1-3; D possibly corresponds to TRBD1 (5 bases). Trimming pared 2 bases from V and 3 bases from J, leaving 11 bases between. The germline V gene encodes CDR1 SNHLY and CDR2 FYNNEI. This CDR3 is built from 15 residues.

This clonotype turned up a few times. The CDR3 loop is CSARSSDIYEQYF. DNA for the CDR3: TGCAGTGCTCGAAGTAGCGATATCTACGAGCAGTACTTC. The rearrangement links TRBV20-1 to TRBJ2-7, with D possibly being TRBD2 (5 bases). The CDR3 contains 13 residues. CDR1 and CDR2 from the germline V gene are DFQATT and SNEGSKA (reference sequence). Trimming removed 5 bases at V and 3 bases at J, with 14 bases between.

This clonotype came up many times. V gene TRBV29-1 combines with J gene TRBJ2-5; tentatively, D is TRBD1 or TRBD2 (5 bases each). The germline V gene has CDR1 SQVTM and CDR2 ANQGSEA. This CDR3 is built from 13 residues. The V end lost 3 bases, the J end lost 5 bases, and 13 bases lay between the germline ends. DNA for the CDR3: TGCAGCGTTGAGGACTGGGGGATGGAGACCCAGTACTTC. This gives the protein CSVEDWGMETQYF. Drawing the rest from reference TRBV29-1 and TRBJ2-5, the complete variable domain is SAVISQKPSRDICQRGTSLTIQCQVDSQVTMMFWYRQQPGQSLTLIATANQGSEATYESGFVIDKFPISRPNLTFSTLTVSNMSPEDSSIYLCSVEDWGMETQYFGPGTRLLVL.

The table lists this clonotype with many counts. The chain is built from TRBV7-6 and TRBJ1-1; the D gene is possibly TRBD1 (5 bases). This CDR3 contains 13 residues. The V end lost 2 bases, the J end lost 4 bases, and 8 bases lay between the germline ends. Germline lookup yields CDR1 SGHVS and CDR2 FNYEAQ. CDR3 bases: TGTGCCAGCAGCTTATTTACAGGCACTGAAGCTTTCTTT. It is translated as CASSLFTGTEAFF.

The sample holds many counts of this clonotype. The gene calls are TRBV20-1 and TRBJ2-3; D is perhaps TRBD1 or TRBD2 (5 bases each). Trimming pared 2 bases from V and 4 bases from J, leaving 13 bases between. Germline CDR1 DFQATT, CDR2 SNEGSKA (reference sequence). CDR3 length: 14 residues. The CDR3 DNA reads TGCAGTGCTAGATCGGGAATAGGGGCAGATACGCAGTATTTT. Protein: CSARSGIGADTQYF.

This clonotype has at least ten counts. J is TRBJ2-1 and V is TRBV6-2 or TRBV6-3; D not certain. Trimming cost V 4 bases and J 10 bases, with 8 bases left between them. This CDR3 has 11 residues. CDR1 and CDR2 from the germline V gene are MNHEY and SVGEGT. The CDR3 here is CASSFAVEQFF. CDR3 bases: TGTGCCAGCAGTTTTGCCGTCGAGCAGTTCTTC.

This clonotype was observed many times. This sequence joins TRBV4-1 and TRBJ2-5, with D possibly being TRBD2 (5 bases). CDR1 and CDR2 (germline): MGHRA, YSYEKL. The CDR3 covers 15 residues. Trimming took off 3 bases at V and 1 base at J, with 12 bases between the two ends. The CDR3 loop reads CASSHVEESQETQYF. The CDR3, as DNA: TGCGCCAGCAGCCATGTGGAGGAGTCCCAAGAGACCCAGTACTTC.

This clonotype was detected many times. V gene TRBV28 combines with J gene TRBJ2-3; D may be TRBD2 (6 bases). V lost 5 bases and J lost 8, with 8 bases in between. This CDR3 region has 11 residues. Per the germline V gene, CDR1 is MDHEN and CDR2 is SYDVKM. The CDR3 here is CASSLAPTQYF. CDR3 coding DNA: TGTGCCAGCAGTCTAGCGCCTACGCAGTATTTT.

This clonotype came up many times. This sequence joins TRBV7-2 and TRBJ1-2, with D maybe TRBD1 (6 bases). The germline V and J ends were trimmed by 2 bases and 2 bases, with 9 bases remaining between them. Germline CDR1 is SGHTA and CDR2 is FQGNSA. The CDR3 is made up of 14 amino acids. The CDR3 spells CASSLRGQNYGYTF. The CDR3 bases are TGTGCCAGCAGCTTACGGGGGCAGAACTATGGCTACACCTTC.

Ten or more counts support this clonotype. The CDR3 DNA reads as TGTGCCAGCAGTTTAGCTCAGGGGGACACCGGGGAGCTGTTTTTT. This encodes CASSLAQGDTGELFF. The chain joins TRBV27 to TRBJ2-2, with 7 nucleotides matching TRBD1. Germline loops: CDR1 MNHEY, CDR2 SMNVEV (reference sequence). Losses at the gene ends were 2 bases for V and 3 bases for J; bases not matched to a gene: 3. CDR3 size: 15 residues.

This clonotype was seen at least ten times. The V and J genes are TRBV6-6 and TRBJ1-1; perhaps TRBD1 as D (5 bases). Trimming cost V 2 bases and J 3 bases, with 7 bases left between them. From germline, CDR1 is MNHNY and CDR2 SVGAGI (reference sequence). The CDR3 is 13 amino acids. CDR3 coding DNA: TGTGCCAGCAGTTACAGGGGAGACACTGAAGCTTTCTTT. This codes for CASSYRGDTEAFF.

This clonotype occurred many times. The chain joins TRBV10-2 to TRBJ2-1, with 14 bases fitting TRBD2. The CDR3 spans 16 residues. With 6 bases clipped from V and 3 bases from J, the junction kept 4 bases outside the gene matches. Germline CDR1 reads WSHSY; CDR2 reads SAAADI. DNA of the CDR3: TGCGCCAGCAGCAGGACTAGCGGGAGGATCTACAATGAGCAGTTCTTC. Protein sequence: CASSRTSGRIYNEQFF.

This clonotype occurred many times. The chain employs TRBV27 and TRBJ1-1; D is undetermined. CDR1 MNHEY and CDR2 SMNVEV come from the germline V gene (reference sequence). The CDR3 consists of 17 residues. Trimming took 2 bases from V and 1 from J, leaving 17 bases between them. The CDR3, as DNA: TGTGCCAGCAGTTTACGGGGAATCATCATAGGGAACACTGAAGCTTTCTTT. Its translation: CASSLRGIIIGNTEAFF.

This clonotype was counted many times. The genes are TRBV7-8 and TRBJ2-7, with 7 nucleotides matching TRBD1. Germline V gene sequence: CDR1 SGHVS, CDR2 FQNEAQ. The CDR3 totals 15 residues. Trimming at V came to 1 base and at J to 4 bases, leaving 7 bases not matched to a gene. The CDR3 sequence: CASSLDTGASYEQYF. CDR3 in DNA: TGTGCCAGCAGCTTAGACACAGGGGCCTCTTACGAGCAGTACTTC.

This clonotype was found many times. The chain links TRBV4-2 to TRBJ2-5; TRBD1 agrees at 7 bases. Germline V gene lookup returns CDR1 LGHNA and CDR2 YNFKEQ. CDR3 size: 14 residues. The trim removed 1 base at V and 6 bases at J, leaving 5 bases unmatched. CDR3 nucleotide sequence: TGTGCCAGCAGCCAAGGGGACAGTGTGAAGACCCAGTACTTC. Amino acid sequence: CASSQGDSVKTQYF.

Ten or more counts support this clonotype. The chain is built from TRBV7-9 and TRBJ2-5; D gene unclear. The V gene's germline CDR1 is SEHNR and CDR2 FQNEAQ (reference sequence). V lost 1 base and J 4 bases, leaving 7 bases between the germline ends. The CDR3 totals 13 residues. In nucleotides, the CDR3 is TGTGCCAGCAGCTTAGTAGCTTCAGAGACCCAGTACTTC. Amino acids: CASSLVASETQYF.

Turning to this clonotype: This may be a read error, as it is one base from a much larger clone. This CDR3 fails to terminate in the conserved phenylalanine or tryptophan, so it likely reflects a read error. The chain employs TRBV18 and TRBJ2-1; 8 bases match TRBD2. V was clipped by 4 bases and J by 4 bases; unmatched bases: 9. Germline CDR1 and CDR2: KGHSH and LQKENI. This CDR3 has 16 residues. The CDR3 bases are TGTGCCAGCTCACTTTTAAGCGGGGGCCCATACAATGAGCAGTTCATC. Its protein is CASSLLSGGPYNEQFI.

The table lists this clonotype with many counts. The V gene is TRBV6-5, the J gene TRBJ2-3; maybe TRBD1 (5 bases). Trimming pared 3 bases from V and 0 bases from J, leaving 7 bases between. From germline, CDR1 is MNHEY and CDR2 SVGAGI. This CDR3 spans 14 amino acids. CDR3 in DNA: TGTGCCAGCAGTTATGCAGGGAGCACAGATACGCAGTATTTT. Translating gives CASSYAGSTDTQYF.

This clonotype was seen many times. This chain connects TRBV20-1 to TRBJ2-1; 9 bases align to TRBD2. Germline-derived CDR1 and CDR2 are DFQATT and SNEGSKA (reference sequence). The CDR3 length is 17 residues. After removal of 5 bases from V and 0 bases from J, the junction contained 11 bases not matched to a gene. The CDR3: CSASSLAGLGSYNEQFF. Written as DNA, the CDR3 is TGCAGTGCTTCTTCCCTAGCGGGGTTAGGCTCCTACAATGAGCAGTTCTTC.

This clonotype was counted ten times or more. The V and J genes are TRBV15 and TRBJ1-3; D gene uncertain. Germline values: CDR1 LNHNV, CDR2 YYDKDF (reference sequence). V was cut by 5 bases and J by 0 bases, with 11 bases left in between. CDR3 length: 15 amino acids. CDR3 region: CATSDTTSSGNTIYF. The CDR3 region has the DNA TGTGCCACCAGCGACACCACATCCTCTGGAAACACCATATATTTT.

This clonotype was counted many times. This rearrangement joins TRBV27 to TRBJ1-6, with 7 bases matching TRBD1. Germline V gene lookup returns CDR1 MNHEY and CDR2 SMNVEV (reference sequence). Losses at the gene ends were 5 bases for V and 2 bases for J; bases not matched to a gene: 6. This CDR3 spans 16 amino acids. The CDR3 DNA reads as TGTGCCAGCAGTCCCCAGGGGGAGGCCTATAATTCACCCCTCCACTTT. Translating it yields CASSPQGEAYNSPLHF.

This clonotype was found many times. J is TRBJ2-2 and V is TRBV15, with unresolved D. CDR3 size: 17 residues. Germline V CDR1 and CDR2: LNHNV, YYDKDF (reference sequence). The V gene lost 1 base and the J gene lost 3 bases, with 15 bases spanning the gap. CDR3 bases: TGTGCCACCAGCAGAGGACCCATGGGGTCCTACACCGGGGAGCTGTTTTTT. Translated: CATSRGPMGSYTGELFF.

This chain uses TRBV7-2 with TRBJ1-1; no firm D call. This CDR3 contains 12 residues. Germline V gives CDR1 SGHTA, CDR2 FQGNSA. V dropped 3 bases and J dropped 6 bases, with 8 bases sitting between them. The CDR3: CASSFRGSEAFF. CDR3 nucleotide sequence: TGTGCCAGCAGCTTCCGAGGGTCTGAAGCTTTCTTT.

This clonotype appeared many times. This sequence joins TRBV12-3 or TRBV12-4 and TRBJ2-4, with TRBD1 matching over 9 bases. The CDR3 sequence is 14 residues long. With V trimmed by 4 bases and J by 4 bases, 2 bases remained unmatched. The CDR3 loop is CASSWGTGKNIQYF. CDR3 coding DNA: TGTGCCAGCAGTTGGGGGACAGGGAAAAACATTCAGTACTTC.

Ten or more counts support this clonotype. The V gene is TRBV7-2, the J gene TRBJ1-6; TRBD1 is a possible D gene (5 bases). Trimming stripped 0 bases from V and 6 bases from J, with 9 bases between. The CDR3 is made up of 15 amino acids. Germline V lookup: CDR1 SGHTA, CDR2 FQGNSA. DNA of the CDR3: TGTGCCAGCAGCTTAGCCGACAGTTTTAATTCACCCCTCCACTTT. Residues: CASSLADSFNSPLHF.